This T cell receptor beta chain was identified in a study of T cell responses to AZD1222 COVID-19 vaccine. Study-wide findings and caveats: Baseline seropositivity characterized only a handful of AZD1222 recipients.

Comment on this clone: Its cognate antigen is unknown. Other DNA sequences in the sample encode the same CDR3.

Assay used: immunoSEQ multiplex PCR; TCRdb lists only in-frame clones, some missing. The table lists about 110,000 clones, about 94% of them singletons. The CDR3 consists of 15 residues. The V and J ends lost 1 base and 7 bases respectively, with 11 bases between them. The germline V gene encodes CDR1 SGHTA and CDR2 FQGNSA. This TCR derives from an adult who received the AZD1222 COVID-19 vaccine. Sample: peripheral blood, taken 28 days after the second AZD1222 dose. V is TRBV7-2 and J is TRBJ1-6; possible D gene TRBD1, 5 bases. The CDR3 coding sequence is TGTGCCAGCAGCTTAGAATATCGGGGGAATTCACCCCTCCACTTT. Its protein is CASSLEYRGNSPLHF. The whole variable domain, filled in from reference TRBV7-2 and TRBJ1-6, reads GAGVSQSPSNKVTEKGKDVELRCDPISGHTALYWYRQSLGQGLEFLIYFQGNSAPDKSGLPSDRFSAERTGGSVSTLTIQRTQQEDSAVYLCASSLEYRGNSPLHFGNGTRLTVT.